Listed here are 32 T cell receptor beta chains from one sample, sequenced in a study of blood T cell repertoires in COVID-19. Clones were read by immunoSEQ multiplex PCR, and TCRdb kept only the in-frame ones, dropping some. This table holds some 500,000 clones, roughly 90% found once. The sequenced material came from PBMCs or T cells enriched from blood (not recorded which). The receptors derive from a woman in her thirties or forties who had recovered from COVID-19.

In nucleotides, the CDR3 is TGCGCCAGCAGCCAAGAAACAGGTCCCCTATGGCTGTTCTTC. The encoded protein is CASSQETGPLWLFF. The chain employs TRBV4-3 and TRBJ2-1; D perhaps matches TRBD1 (5 bases). Germline V gene lookup returns CDR1 LGHNA and CDR2 YSLEER. This CDR3 region has 14 residues. Trimming stripped 0 bases from V and 15 bases from J, with 18 bases between.

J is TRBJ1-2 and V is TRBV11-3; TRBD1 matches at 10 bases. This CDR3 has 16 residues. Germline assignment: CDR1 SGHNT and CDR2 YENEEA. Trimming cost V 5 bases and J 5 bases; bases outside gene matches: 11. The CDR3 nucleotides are TGTGCCAGCAGCCCCCGATTCGACAGGGGGCTTTATGGCTACACCTTC. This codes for CASSPRFDRGLYGYTF.

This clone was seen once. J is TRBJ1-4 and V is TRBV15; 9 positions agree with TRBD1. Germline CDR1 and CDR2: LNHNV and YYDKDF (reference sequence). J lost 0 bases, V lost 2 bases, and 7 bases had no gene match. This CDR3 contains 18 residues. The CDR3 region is CATSRTRTGVATNEKLFF. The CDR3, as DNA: TGTGCCACCAGCAGAACGAGGACAGGGGTTGCAACTAATGAAAAACTGTTTTTT. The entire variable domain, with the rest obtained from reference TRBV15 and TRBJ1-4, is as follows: DAMVIQNPRYQVTQFGKPVTLSCSQTLNHNVMYWYQQKSSQAPKLLFHYYDKDFNNEADTPDNFQSRRPNTSFCFLDIRSPGLGDTAMYLCATSRTRTGVATNEKLFFGSGTQLSVL.

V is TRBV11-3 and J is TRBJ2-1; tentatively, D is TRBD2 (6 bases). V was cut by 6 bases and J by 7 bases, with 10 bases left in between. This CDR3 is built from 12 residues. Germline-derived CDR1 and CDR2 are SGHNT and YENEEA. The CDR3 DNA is TGTGCCAGCAGTTCCGGGACTAATGAGCAGTTCTTC. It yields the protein CASSSGTNEQFF.

Written as DNA, the CDR3 is TGTGCCAGCAGCCCGCTGGACAGGGGCAACACCGGGGAGCTGTTTTTT. It codes for CASSPLDRGNTGELFF. The V call is TRBV7-7, the J call TRBJ2-2; 9 bases fit TRBD1. The CDR3 consists of 16 residues. The germline V gene encodes CDR1 SSHAT and CDR2 FNYEAQ (reference sequence). V lost 5 bases to trimming and J lost 2 bases; unmatched junction nucleotides: 6.

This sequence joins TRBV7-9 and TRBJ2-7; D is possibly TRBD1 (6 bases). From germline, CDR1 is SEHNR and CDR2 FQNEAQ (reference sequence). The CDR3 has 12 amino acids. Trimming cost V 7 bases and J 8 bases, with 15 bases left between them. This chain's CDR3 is CASTFRDMQQYF. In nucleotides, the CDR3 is TGTGCCAGCACCTTCAGGGACATGCAGCAGTACTTC. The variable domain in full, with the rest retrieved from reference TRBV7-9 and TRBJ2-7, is DTGVSQNPRHKITKRGQNVTFRCDPISEHNRLYWYRQTLGQGPEFLTYFQNEAQLEKSRLLSDRFSAERPKGSFSTLEIQRTEQGDSAMYLCASTFRDMQQYFGPGTRLTVT.

Here the CDR3 reads CASSFPGTGGETQYF. The DNA of the CDR3 is TGTGCCAGCAGCTTTCCCGGGACAGGGGGAGAGACCCAGTACTTC. This chain connects TRBV5-4 to TRBJ2-5; 11 bases are a match to TRBD1. Germline CDR1 and CDR2: SGHNT and YYREEE (reference sequence). The length of the CDR3 is 15 residues. V trimming: 2 bases; J trimming: 4 bases; junction bases outside the gene matches: 4.

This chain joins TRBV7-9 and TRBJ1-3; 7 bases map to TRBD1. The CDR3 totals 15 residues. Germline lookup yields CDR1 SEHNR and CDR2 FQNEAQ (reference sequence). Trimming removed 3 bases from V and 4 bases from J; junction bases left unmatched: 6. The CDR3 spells CASSLGTALGNTIYF. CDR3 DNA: TGTGCCAGCAGCTTGGGGACAGCCTTAGGAAACACCATATATTTT.

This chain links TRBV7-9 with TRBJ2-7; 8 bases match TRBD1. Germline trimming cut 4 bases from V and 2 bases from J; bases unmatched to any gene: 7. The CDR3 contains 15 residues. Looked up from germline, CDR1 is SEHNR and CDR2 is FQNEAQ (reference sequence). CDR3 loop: CASSSGQGATYEQYF. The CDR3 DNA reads TGTGCCAGCAGCTCAGGACAGGGTGCTACCTACGAGCAGTACTTC.

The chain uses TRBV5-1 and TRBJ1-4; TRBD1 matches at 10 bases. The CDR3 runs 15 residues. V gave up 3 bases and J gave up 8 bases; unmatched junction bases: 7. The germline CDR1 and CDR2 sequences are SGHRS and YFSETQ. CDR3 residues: CASSWRGTGDEKLFF. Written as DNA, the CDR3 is TGCGCCAGCAGCTGGCGTGGGACAGGGGACGAAAAACTGTTTTTT.

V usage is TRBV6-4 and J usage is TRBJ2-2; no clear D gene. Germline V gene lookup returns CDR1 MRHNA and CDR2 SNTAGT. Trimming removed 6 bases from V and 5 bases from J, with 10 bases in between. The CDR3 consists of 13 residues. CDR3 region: CASSEQPTGELFF. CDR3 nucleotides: TGTGCCAGCAGCGAACAGCCGACCGGGGAGCTGTTTTTT.

The chain's CDR3 is CASSHSGSTSYNEQFF. As DNA, the CDR3 is TGTGCCAGCAGCCATAGCGGGAGTACCTCCTACAATGAGCAGTTCTTC. This chain joins TRBV4-2 and TRBJ2-1; 9 nucleotides line up with TRBD2. Trimming at V came to 3 bases and at J to 0 bases, leaving 3 bases not matched to a gene. This CDR3 contains 16 residues. Germline CDR1 LGHNA, CDR2 YNFKEQ.

CDR3 protein: CASSFHPTGNEQFF. The CDR3 DNA reads as TGTGCCAGCAGCTTTCACCCAACAGGCAATGAGCAGTTCTTC. The gene calls are TRBV7-9 and TRBJ2-1, with D possibly TRBD1 on 5 matching bases. Germline CDR1 reads SEHNR; CDR2 reads FQNEAQ (reference sequence). The CDR3 is made up of 14 amino acids. V was pared by 3 bases and J by 6 bases, with 12 bases between.

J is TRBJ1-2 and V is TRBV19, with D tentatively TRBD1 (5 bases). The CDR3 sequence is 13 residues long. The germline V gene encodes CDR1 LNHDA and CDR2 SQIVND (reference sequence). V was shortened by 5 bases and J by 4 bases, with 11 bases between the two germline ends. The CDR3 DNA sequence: TGTGCCAGTAGTGGGGCGGAATCCTATGGCTACACCTTC. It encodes CASSGAESYGYTF.

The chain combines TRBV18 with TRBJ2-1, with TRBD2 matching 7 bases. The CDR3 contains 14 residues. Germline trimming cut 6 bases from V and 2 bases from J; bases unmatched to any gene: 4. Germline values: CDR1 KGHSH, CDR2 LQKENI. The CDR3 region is CASSGLGTYNEQFF. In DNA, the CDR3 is TGTGCCAGCTCCGGACTAGGCACCTACAATGAGCAGTTCTTC.

CDR3 nucleotides: TGTGCCTGGAGGGCTCCGACTAGCGGGAGTCTCGATGAGCAGTTCTTC. Translation: CAWRAPTSGSLDEQFF. The chain employs TRBV30 and TRBJ2-1; TRBD2 agrees at 12 bases. The germline gives CDR1 GTSNPN, CDR2 SVGIG (reference sequence). V gave up 3 bases and J gave up 8 bases; unmatched junction bases: 11. The CDR3 spans 16 residues. The variable domain in full, completed from reference TRBV30 and TRBJ2-1, reads SQTIHQWPATLVQPVGSPLSLECTVEGTSNPNLYWYRQAAGRGLQLLFYSVGIGQISSEVPQNLSASRPQDRQFILSSKKLLLSDSGFYLCAWRAPTSGSLDEQFFGPGTRLTVL.

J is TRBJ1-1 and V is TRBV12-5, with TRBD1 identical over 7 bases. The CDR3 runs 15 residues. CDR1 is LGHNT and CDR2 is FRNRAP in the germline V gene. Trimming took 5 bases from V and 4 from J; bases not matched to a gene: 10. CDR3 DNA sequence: TGTGCTAGTGGTCGCGAGGGGGCCATGAGCACTGAAGCTTTCTTT. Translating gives CASGREGAMSTEAFF.

This chain's CDR3 is CASSLIGSGNTIYF. In DNA, the CDR3 is TGTGCCAGCAGCTTAATCGGCTCTGGAAACACCATATATTTT. The J gene is TRBJ1-3, the V gene TRBV7-8; D gene ambiguous. Trimming shortened V by 2 bases and J by 0 bases, and 5 bases separated the two germline ends. The CDR3 runs to 14 residues. Germline V gene lookup returns CDR1 SGHVS and CDR2 FQNEAQ. Full variable domain (rest looked up from reference TRBV7-8 and TRBJ1-3): GAGVSQSPRYKVAKRGQDVALRCDPISGHVSLFWYQQALGQGPEFLTYFQNEAQLDKSGLPSDRFFAERPEGSVSTLKIQRTQQEDSAVYLCASSLIGSGNTIYFGEGSWLTVV.

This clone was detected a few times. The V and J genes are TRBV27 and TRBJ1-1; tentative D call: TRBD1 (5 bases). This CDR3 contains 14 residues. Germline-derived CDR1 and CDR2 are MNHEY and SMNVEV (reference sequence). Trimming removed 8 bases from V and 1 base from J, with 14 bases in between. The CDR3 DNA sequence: TGTGCCAGCCTTCCTGGACACGGGAACACTGAAGCTTTCTTT. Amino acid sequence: CASLPGHGNTEAFF.

The CDR3 loop is CSASFLRLGGKGTEAFF. CDR3 nucleotide sequence: TGCAGTGCTAGTTTCTTGCGCTTAGGGGGCAAGGGCACTGAAGCTTTCTTT. The rearrangement joins TRBV20-1 to TRBJ1-1, with 7 bases aligning to TRBD1. This CDR3 spans 17 amino acids. With 3 bases clipped from V and 4 bases from J, the junction kept 17 bases outside the gene matches. Germline V gene lookup returns CDR1 DFQATT and CDR2 SNEGSKA (reference sequence).

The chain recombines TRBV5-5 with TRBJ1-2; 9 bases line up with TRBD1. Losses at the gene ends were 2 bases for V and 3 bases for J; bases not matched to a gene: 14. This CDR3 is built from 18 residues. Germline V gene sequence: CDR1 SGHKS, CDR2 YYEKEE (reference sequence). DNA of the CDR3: TGTGCCAGCAGCTTTAAGGGACAGGGCACACTCACCTACTATGGCTACACCTTC. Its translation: CASSFKGQGTLTYYGYTF.

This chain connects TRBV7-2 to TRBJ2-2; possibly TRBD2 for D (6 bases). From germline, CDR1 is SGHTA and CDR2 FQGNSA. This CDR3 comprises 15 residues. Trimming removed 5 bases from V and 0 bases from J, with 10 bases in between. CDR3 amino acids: CASSAGLANTGELFF. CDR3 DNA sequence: TGTGCCAGCAGCGCGGGACTGGCGAACACCGGGGAGCTGTTTTTT.

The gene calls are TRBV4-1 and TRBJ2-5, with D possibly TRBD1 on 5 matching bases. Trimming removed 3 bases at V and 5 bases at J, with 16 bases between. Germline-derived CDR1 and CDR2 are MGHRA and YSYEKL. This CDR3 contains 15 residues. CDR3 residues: CASSQTRRDLETQYF. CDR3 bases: TGCGCCAGCAGCCAGACCCGCAGGGATTTGGAGACCCAGTACTTC.

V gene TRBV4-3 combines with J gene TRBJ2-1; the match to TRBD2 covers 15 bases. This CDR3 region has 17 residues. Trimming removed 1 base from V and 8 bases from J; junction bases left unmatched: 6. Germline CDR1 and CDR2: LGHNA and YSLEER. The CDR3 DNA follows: TGCGCCAGCAGCCAAGGAAGAGGACTAGCGGGAGGGGATGAGCAGTTCTTC. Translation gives CASSQGRGLAGGDEQFF.

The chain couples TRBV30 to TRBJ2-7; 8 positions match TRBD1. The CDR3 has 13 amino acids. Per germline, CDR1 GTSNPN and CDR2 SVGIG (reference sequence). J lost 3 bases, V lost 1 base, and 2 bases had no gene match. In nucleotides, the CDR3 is TGTGCCTGGAGTGGAGACAGGGGCTACGAGCAGTACTTC. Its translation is CAWSGDRGYEQYF.

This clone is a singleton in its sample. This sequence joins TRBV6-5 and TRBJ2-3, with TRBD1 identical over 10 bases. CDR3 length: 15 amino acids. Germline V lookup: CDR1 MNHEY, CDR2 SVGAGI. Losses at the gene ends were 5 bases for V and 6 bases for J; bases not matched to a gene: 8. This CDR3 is CASSLSGTGVDTQYF. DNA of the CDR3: TGTGCCAGCAGTCTTTCCGGGACAGGGGTTGATACGCAGTATTTT.

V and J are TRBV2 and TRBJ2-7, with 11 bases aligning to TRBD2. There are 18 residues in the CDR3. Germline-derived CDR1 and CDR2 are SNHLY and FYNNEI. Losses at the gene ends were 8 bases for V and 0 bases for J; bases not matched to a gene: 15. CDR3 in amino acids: CASPQGASGRPSSYEQYF. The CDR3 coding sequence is TGTGCCAGCCCCCAAGGGGCTAGCGGGAGGCCGAGCTCCTACGAGCAGTACTTC.

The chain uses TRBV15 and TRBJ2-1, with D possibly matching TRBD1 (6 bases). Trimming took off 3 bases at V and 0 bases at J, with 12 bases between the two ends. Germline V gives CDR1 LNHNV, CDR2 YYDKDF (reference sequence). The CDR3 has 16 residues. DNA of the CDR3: TGTGCCACCAGCAGCGGACAGCTGAGCTCCTACAATGAGCAGTTCTTC. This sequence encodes CATSSGQLSSYNEQFF.

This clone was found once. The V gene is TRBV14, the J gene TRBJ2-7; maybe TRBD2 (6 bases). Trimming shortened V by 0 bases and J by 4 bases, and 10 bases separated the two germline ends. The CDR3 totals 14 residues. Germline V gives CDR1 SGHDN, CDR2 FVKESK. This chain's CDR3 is CASSQDGGWYEQYF. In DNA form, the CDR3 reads TGTGCCAGCAGCCAAGACGGAGGGTGGTACGAGCAGTACTTC.

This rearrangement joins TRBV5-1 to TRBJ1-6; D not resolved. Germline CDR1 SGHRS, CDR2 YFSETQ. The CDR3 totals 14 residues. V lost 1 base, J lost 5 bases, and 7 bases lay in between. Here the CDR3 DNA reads TGCGCCAGCAGCTTGTCAGATGATAATTCACCCCTCCACTTT. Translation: CASSLSDDNSPLHF.

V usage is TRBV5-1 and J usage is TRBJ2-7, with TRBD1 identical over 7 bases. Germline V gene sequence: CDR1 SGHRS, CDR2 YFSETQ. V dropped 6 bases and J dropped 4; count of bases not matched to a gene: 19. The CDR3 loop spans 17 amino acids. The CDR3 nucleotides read TGCGCCAGCATACTTTCGTCCCGGGACAGCCTTCGGTACGAGCAGTACTTC. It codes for CASILSSRDSLRYEQYF.

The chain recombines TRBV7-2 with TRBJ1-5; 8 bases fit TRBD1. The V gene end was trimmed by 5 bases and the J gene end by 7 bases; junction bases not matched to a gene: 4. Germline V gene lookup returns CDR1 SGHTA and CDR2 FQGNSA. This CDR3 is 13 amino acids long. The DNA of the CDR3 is TGTGCCAGCAGCGAGGACAGGGAACAGCCCCAGCATTTT. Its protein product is CASSEDREQPQHF.